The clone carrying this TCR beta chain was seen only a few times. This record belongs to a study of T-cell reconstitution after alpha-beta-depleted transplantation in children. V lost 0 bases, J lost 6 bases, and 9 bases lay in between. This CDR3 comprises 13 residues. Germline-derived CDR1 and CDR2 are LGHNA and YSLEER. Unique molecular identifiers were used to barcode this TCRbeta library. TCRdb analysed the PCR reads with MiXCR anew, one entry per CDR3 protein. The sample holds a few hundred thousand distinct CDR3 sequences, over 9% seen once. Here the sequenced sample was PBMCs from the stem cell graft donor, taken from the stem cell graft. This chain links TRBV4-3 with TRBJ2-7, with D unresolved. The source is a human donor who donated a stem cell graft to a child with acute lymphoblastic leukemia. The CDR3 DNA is TGCGCCAGCAGCCAAGATGGACGAAGCGAGCAGTACTTC. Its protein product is CASSQDGRSEQYF.